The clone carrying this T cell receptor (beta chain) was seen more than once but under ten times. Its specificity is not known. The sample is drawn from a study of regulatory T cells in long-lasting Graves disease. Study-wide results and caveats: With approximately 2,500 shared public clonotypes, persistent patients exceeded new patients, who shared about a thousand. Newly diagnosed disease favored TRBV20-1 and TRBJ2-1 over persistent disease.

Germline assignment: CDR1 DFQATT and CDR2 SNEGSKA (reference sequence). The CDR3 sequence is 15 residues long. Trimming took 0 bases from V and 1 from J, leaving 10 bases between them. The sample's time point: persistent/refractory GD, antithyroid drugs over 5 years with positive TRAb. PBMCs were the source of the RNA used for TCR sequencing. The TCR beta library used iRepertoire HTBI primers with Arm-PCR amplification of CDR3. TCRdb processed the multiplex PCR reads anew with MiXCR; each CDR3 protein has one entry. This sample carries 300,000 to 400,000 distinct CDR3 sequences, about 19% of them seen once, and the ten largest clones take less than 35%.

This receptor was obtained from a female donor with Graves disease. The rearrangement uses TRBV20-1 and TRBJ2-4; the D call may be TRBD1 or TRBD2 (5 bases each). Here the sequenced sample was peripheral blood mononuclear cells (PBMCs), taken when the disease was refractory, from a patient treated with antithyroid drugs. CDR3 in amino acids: CSAREAGAAKNIQYF. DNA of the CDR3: TGCAGTGCTAGAGAGGCCGGGGCGGCCAAAAACATTCAGTACTTC.